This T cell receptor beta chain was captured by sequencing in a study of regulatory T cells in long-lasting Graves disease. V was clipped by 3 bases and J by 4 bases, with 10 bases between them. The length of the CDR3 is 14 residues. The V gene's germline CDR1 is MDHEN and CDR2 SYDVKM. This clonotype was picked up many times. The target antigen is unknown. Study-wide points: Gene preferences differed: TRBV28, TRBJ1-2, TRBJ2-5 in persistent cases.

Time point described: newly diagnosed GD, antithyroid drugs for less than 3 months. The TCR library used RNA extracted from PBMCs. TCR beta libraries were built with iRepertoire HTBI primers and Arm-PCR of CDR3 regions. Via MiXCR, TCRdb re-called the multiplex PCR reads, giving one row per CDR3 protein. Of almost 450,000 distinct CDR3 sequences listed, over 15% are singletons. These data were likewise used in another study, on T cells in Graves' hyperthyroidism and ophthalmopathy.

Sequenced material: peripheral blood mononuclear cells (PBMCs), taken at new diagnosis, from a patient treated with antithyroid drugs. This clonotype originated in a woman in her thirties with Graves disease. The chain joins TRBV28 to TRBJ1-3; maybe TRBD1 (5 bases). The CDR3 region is CASSFLRQGNTIYF. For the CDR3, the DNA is TGTGCCAGCAGTTTCCTACGACAGGGAAACACCATATATTTT.